The 8 T cell receptor beta chains reported below all come from one sample, sequenced in a study of blood T cell repertoires in COVID-19. Produced via immunoSEQ multiplex PCR; TCRdb's table is partial and in-frame only. The sample shows hundreds of thousands of clones, 80% to 90% of them seen only once. Sequencing used PBMCs or T cells enriched from blood (not recorded which). The origin of the receptors is a man aged 25 to 45 who had recovered from COVID-19.

This chain links TRBV16 with TRBJ1-2, with TRBD1 as a possible D gene (5 bases). V lost 2 bases and J lost 1, with 11 bases in between. The CDR3 sequence is 15 residues long. Germline values: CDR1 KGHSY, CDR2 FQNENV. The CDR3 DNA sequence: TGTGCCAGCAGCCAAGTACGACAGCTTAACTATGGCTACACCTTC. Residues: CASSQVRQLNYGYTF. Together with reference TRBV16 and TRBJ1-2, the CDR3 gives the full variable domain: GEEVAQTPKHLVRGEGQKAKLYCAPIKGHSYVFWYQQVLKNEFKFLISFQNENVFDETGMPKERFSAKCLPNSPCSLEIQATKLEDSAVYFCASSQVRQLNYGYTFGSGTRLTVV.

V and J are TRBV7-9 and TRBJ1-1; no definite D call. The CDR3 totals 17 residues. The germline CDR1 and CDR2 sequences are SEHNR and FQNEAQ (reference sequence). With 5 bases removed from V and 1 base from J, the gap between germline ends came to 20 bases. The CDR3 DNA sequence: TGTGCCAGCAGCCCCGTCCGAGGGCAGGCGAGGAACACTGAAGCTTTCTTT. Residues: CASSPVRGQARNTEAFF.

The chain couples TRBV5-1 to TRBJ2-5; 9 nucleotides align to TRBD1. Germline values: CDR1 SGHRS, CDR2 YFSETQ. The CDR3 totals 15 residues. J lost 5 bases, V lost 4 bases, and 9 bases had no gene match. The CDR3 loop reads CASSVPGQGKETQYF. The CDR3 DNA is TGCGCCAGCAGCGTACCGGGACAGGGTAAGGAGACCCAGTACTTC.

V is TRBV7-6 and J is TRBJ2-1, with 7 nucleotides matching TRBD1. V dropped 1 base and J dropped 4; count of bases not matched to a gene: 19. CDR1 SGHVS and CDR2 FNYEAQ come from the germline V gene. The CDR3 runs to 20 residues. The CDR3 is CASSLGSGVGGLGFYNEQFF. DNA of the CDR3: TGTGCCAGCAGCTTAGGTAGTGGGGTAGGGGGCCTAGGGTTTTACAATGAGCAGTTCTTC.

The CDR3 protein is CASSQSGGGGSNEQFF. The CDR3 DNA reads TGTGCCAGCAGCCAGTCGGGTGGGGGAGGCTCCAATGAGCAGTTCTTC. This sequence joins TRBV7-9 and TRBJ2-1, with D perhaps TRBD2 (6 bases). V lost 5 bases, J lost 6 bases, and 20 bases lay in between. CDR1 is SEHNR, CDR2 FQNEAQ, per germline (reference sequence). This CDR3 is built from 16 residues.

V is TRBV5-1 and J is TRBJ1-1, with D perhaps matching TRBD1 (6 bases). The CDR3 has 16 amino acids. Germline lookup yields CDR1 SGHRS and CDR2 YFSETQ. V lost 4 bases, J lost 1 base, and 17 bases lay in between. The CDR3 nucleotides read TGCGCCAGCAGCGTCTCCGGGACAAGAGCGAACACTGAAGCTTTCTTT. Its protein product is CASSVSGTRANTEAFF.

The rearrangement links TRBV4-1 to TRBJ1-4; D might be TRBD1 (6 bases). The CDR3 is made up of 15 amino acids. Germline CDR1 is MGHRA and CDR2 is YSYEKL. V lost 5 bases and J 7 bases, leaving 17 bases between the germline ends. CDR3 DNA sequence: TGCGCCAGCAGCGGGGGCCTCGGCGGAGGTGAAAAACTGTTTTTT. Encoded protein: CASSGGLGGGEKLFF.

The chain has TRBV19 and TRBJ2-4, with 7 positions matching TRBD2. Germline V gene lookup returns CDR1 LNHDA and CDR2 SQIVND (reference sequence). J was trimmed by 5 bases and V by 5 bases; bases with no gene match: 9. There are 15 residues in the CDR3. The CDR3 here is CASSPFRDYENIQYF. The DNA of the CDR3 is TGTGCCAGTAGTCCTTTCCGGGACTACGAAAACATTCAGTACTTC.